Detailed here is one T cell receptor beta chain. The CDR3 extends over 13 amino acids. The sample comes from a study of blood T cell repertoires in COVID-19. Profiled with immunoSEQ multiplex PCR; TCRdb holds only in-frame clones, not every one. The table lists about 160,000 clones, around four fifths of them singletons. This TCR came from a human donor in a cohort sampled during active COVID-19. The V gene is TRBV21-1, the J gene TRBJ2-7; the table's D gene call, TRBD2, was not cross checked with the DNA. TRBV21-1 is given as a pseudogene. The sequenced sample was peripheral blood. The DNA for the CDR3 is TGTGCCAGCACCTTAGAGGGCAGCTACGAGCAGTACTTC. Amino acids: CASTLEGSYEQYF.